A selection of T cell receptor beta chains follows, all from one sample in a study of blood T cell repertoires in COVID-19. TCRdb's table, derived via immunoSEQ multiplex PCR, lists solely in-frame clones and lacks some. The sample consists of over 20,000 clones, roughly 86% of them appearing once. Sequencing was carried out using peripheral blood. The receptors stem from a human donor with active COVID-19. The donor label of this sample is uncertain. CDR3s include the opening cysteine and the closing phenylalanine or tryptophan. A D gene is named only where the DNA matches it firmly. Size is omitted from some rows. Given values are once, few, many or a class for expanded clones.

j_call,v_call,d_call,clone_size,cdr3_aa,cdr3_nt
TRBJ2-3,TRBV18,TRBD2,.,CASSGLEGSTDTQYF,TGTGCCAGCTCTGGACTAGAGGGAAGCACAGATACGCAGTATTTT
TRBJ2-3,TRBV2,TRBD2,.,CASRKGLAGNTDTQYF,TGTGCCAGCAGAAAGGGACTAGCGGGGAACACAGATACGCAGTATTTT
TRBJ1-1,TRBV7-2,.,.,CASRGTPSEAFF,TGTGCCAGCAGAGGGACACCCTCTGAAGCTTTCTTT
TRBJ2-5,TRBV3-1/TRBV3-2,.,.,CASSQAPGHPDF,TGTGCCAGCAGCCAAGCGCCGGGACATCCGGACTTC
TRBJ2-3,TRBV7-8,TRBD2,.,CASSPRGGLTDTQYF,TGTGCCAGCAGCCCGCGGGGGGGCCTGACAGATACGCAGTATTTT
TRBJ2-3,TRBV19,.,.,CASSTGDFSADTQYF,TGTGCCAGTAGTACCGGGGACTTCTCCGCAGATACGCAGTATTTT
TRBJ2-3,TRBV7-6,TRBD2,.,CASSLIAGGTDTQYF,TGTGCCAGCAGCTTAATAGCGGGGGGCACAGATACGCAGTATTTT
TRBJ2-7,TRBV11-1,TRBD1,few,CASSIGTGGAIYEQYF,TGTGCCAGCAGCATCGGGACAGGGGGCGCCATCTACGAGCAGTACTTC
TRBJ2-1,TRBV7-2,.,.,CASSPGLGSYNEQFF,TGTGCCAGCAGCCCTGGGCTGGGTTCCTACAATGAGCAGTTCTTC
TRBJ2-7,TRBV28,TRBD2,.,CASSPYSGSSREQYF,TGTGCCAGCAGTCCCTATAGCGGGAGTTCCCGCGAGCAGTACTTC
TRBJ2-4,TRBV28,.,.,CASSLTRKNIQYF,TGTGCCAGCAGTTTAACCAGAAAAAACATTCAGTACTTC
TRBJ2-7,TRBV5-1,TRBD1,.,CASSPKGQSYEQYF,TGCGCCAGCAGCCCTAAGGGACAGTCCTACGAGCAGTACTTC
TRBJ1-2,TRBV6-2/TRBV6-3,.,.,CASSQTVNYGYTF,TGTGCCAGCAGTCAGACAGTCAACTATGGCTACACCTTC
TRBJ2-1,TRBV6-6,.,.,CASADWHYNEQFF,TGTGCCAGCGCGGACTGGCACTACAATGAGCAGTTCTTC
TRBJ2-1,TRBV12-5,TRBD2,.,CASAPGLRAGGKYNEQFF,TGTGCTAGTGCCCCGGGCCTCCGGGCCGGGGGGAAGTACAATGAGCAGTTCTTC
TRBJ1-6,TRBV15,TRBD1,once,CATSTGQGANSPLHF,TGTGCCACCAGCACCGGACAGGGGGCAAATTCACCCCTCCACTTT
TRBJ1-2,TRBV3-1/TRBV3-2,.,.,CASSQERSQGGYGYTF,TGTGCCAGCAGCCAAGAGAGGAGCCAGGGTGGGTATGGCTACACCTTC
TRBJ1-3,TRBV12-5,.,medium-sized,CASGRTSGGGVGNTIYF,TGTGCTAGTGGTCGCACTTCCGGGGGGGGTGTTGGAAACACCATATATTTT
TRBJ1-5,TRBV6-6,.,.,CASRRREGGRNQPQHF,TGTGCCAGCAGGAGGCGGGAGGGGGGCCGAAATCAGCCCCAGCATTTT
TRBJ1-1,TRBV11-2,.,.,CASSLSRVGEAFF,TGTGCCAGCAGCTTATCCAGGGTGGGTGAAGCTTTCTTT
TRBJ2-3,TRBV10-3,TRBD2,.,CAIRKDLAGGPSDTQYF,TGTGCCATCAGGAAGGATTTAGCGGGGGGGCCGTCAGATACGCAGTATTTT
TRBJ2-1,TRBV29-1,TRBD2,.,CSVEGLAGLSYNEQFF,TGCAGCGTTGAAGGGCTAGCGGGGCTATCCTACAATGAGCAGTTCTTC
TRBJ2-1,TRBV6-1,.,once,CASSERVAASSYNEQFF,TGTGCCAGCAGTGAACGGGTAGCGGCCAGCTCCTACAATGAGCAGTTCTTC
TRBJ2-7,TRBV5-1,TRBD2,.,CASSLTSARYEQYF,TGCGCCAGCAGCTTGACTAGCGCCCGCTACGAGCAGTACTTC
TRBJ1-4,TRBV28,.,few,CASSRGGVLFFTTNEKLFF,TGTGCCAGCAGCAGAGGAGGGGTATTGTTTTTCACAACTAATGAAAAACTGTTTTTT
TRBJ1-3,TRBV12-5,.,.,CASGLVGGTGNTIYF,TGTGCTAGTGGTTTGGTGGGAGGGACTGGAAACACCATATATTTT
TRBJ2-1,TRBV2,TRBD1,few,CASSELGGDSYNEQFF,TGTGCCAGCAGTGAATTAGGGGGCGACTCCTACAATGAGCAGTTCTTC
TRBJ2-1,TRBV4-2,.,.,CASVQGGIGGRDEQFF,TGTGCCAGCGTCCAGGGGGGTATCGGGGGACGGGATGAGCAGTTCTTC
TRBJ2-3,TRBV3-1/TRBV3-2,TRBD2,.,CASSPTSGSTDTQYF,TGTGCCAGCAGCCCGACTAGCGGGTCAACAGATACGCAGTATTTT
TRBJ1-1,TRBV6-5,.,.,CASKGGQANTEAFF,TGTGCCAGCAAGGGGGGGCAAGCGAACACTGAAGCTTTCTTT
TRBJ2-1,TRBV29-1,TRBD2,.,CSVEPSGRYNEQFF,TGCAGCGTTGAACCTAGCGGGAGATACAATGAGCAGTTCTTC
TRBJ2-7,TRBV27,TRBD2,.,CASSPRLLAGGGHEQYF,TGTGCCAGCAGTCCCCGGTTACTAGCGGGAGGTGGGCACGAGCAGTACTTC
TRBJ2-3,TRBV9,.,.,CASSQTGTIGDTQYF,TGTGCCAGCAGCCAAACAGGGACGATAGGAGATACGCAGTATTTT
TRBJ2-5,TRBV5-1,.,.,CASIRTGEETQYF,TGCGCCAGCATCAGGACGGGGGAAGAGACCCAGTACTTC
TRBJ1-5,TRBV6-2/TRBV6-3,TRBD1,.,CASSPGTGSGRNQPQHF,TGTGCCAGCAGTCCCGGGACAGGGAGTGGAAGGAATCAGCCCCAGCATTTT
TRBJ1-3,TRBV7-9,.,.,CASSLTLSLAGNTIYF,TGTGCCAGCAGCTTAACCCTGAGCTTAGCTGGAAACACCATATATTTT
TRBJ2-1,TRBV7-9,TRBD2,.,CASSFTAGGGVRLDEQFF,TGTGCCAGCAGCTTTACCGCCGGGGGGGGAGTTAGGTTGGATGAGCAGTTCTTC
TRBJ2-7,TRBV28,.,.,CASSFFGNEQYF,TGTGCCAGCAGTTTTTTCGGTAACGAGCAGTACTTC
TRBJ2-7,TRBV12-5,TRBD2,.,CASGPGSSGLSYEQYF,TGTGCTAGTGGCCCAGGATCTAGCGGGTTATCCTACGAGCAGTACTTC
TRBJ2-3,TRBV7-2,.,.,CASNVLGGFTDTQYF,TGTGCCAGCAACGTCCTGGGGGGATTCACAGATACGCAGTATTTT
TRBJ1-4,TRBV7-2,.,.,CASSLGSTTNEKLFF,TGTGCCAGCAGCTTAGGGAGCACAACTAATGAAAAACTGTTTTTT
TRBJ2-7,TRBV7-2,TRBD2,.,CASSLVTGGPYEQYF,TGTGCCAGCAGCTTAGTTACGGGAGGGCCTTACGAGCAGTACTTC